The 5 T cell receptor beta chains below come from one sample, sequenced in a study of T cell responses to AZD1222 COVID-19 vaccine. Clones were sequenced by immunoSEQ multiplex PCR, and TCRdb holds only the in-frame ones, with some missing. Here the sample spans about 130,000 clones, about 93% being singletons. This sample comprised peripheral blood, obtained on day 0 of AZD1222 vaccination. These receptors were collected from an adult in good health.

This clone occurred a few times. The J gene is TRBJ2-1, the V gene TRBV2; 7 bases fit TRBD2. The length of the CDR3 is 13 residues. Per the germline V gene, CDR1 is SNHLY and CDR2 is FYNNEI. V gave up 6 bases and J gave up 3 bases; unmatched junction bases: 2. For the CDR3, the DNA is TGTGCCAGCAGGGGCGGGAGCTACAATGAGCAGTTCTTC. It encodes CASRGGSYNEQFF.

The rearrangement joins TRBV5-1 to TRBJ2-5; 10 bases match TRBD2. CDR1 and CDR2 from the germline V gene are SGHRS and YFSETQ. Losses at the gene ends were 3 bases for V and 4 bases for J; bases not matched to a gene: 9. This CDR3 spans 16 amino acids. CDR3 coding DNA: TGCGCCAGCAGCTCTTTATTAGCGGGGGGCCGAGAGACCCAGTACTTC. It is translated as CASSSLLAGGRETQYF.

There are a few counts of this clone. This chain uses TRBV19 with TRBJ1-5; D remains ambiguous. This CDR3 spans 14 amino acids. Germline loops: CDR1 LNHDA, CDR2 SQIVND (reference sequence). Deletions cut 3 bases from V and 6 bases from J, with 12 bases between. The DNA of the CDR3 is TGTGCCAGTAGTATCCCCCCAGGCGGTCAGCCCCAGCATTTT. Amino acids: CASSIPPGGQPQHF. The full variable domain, in which reference TRBV19 and TRBJ1-5 provide the parts outside the CDR3, is DGGITQSPKYLFRKEGQNVTLSCEQNLNHDAMYWYRQDPGQGLRLIYYSQIVNDFQKGDIAEGYSVSREKKESFPLTVTSAQKNPTAFYLCASSIPPGGQPQHFGDGTRLSIL.

The chain uses TRBV5-4 and TRBJ1-2, with a possible D match to TRBD1 (6 bases). Trimming stripped 0 bases from V and 3 bases from J, with 15 bases between. The CDR3 has 16 residues. CDR1 and CDR2 (germline): SGHNT, YYREEE (reference sequence). The CDR3 nucleotides are TGTGCCAGCAGCTTGGTAGCCGGGGGGGGCTACTATGGCTACACCTTC. Protein: CASSLVAGGGYYGYTF.

The chain couples TRBV4-1 to TRBJ2-1, with 16 bases lining up with TRBD2. The V and J ends lost 4 bases and 0 bases, in that order; junction bases with no gene match: 9. CDR3 length: 20 residues. Per the germline V gene, CDR1 is MGHRA and CDR2 is YSYEKL. The CDR3 nucleotides are TGCGCCAGCAGCCCCCCCGGGGGACTAGCGGGGGGGAGCTCCTACAATGAGCAGTTCTTC. As protein: CASSPPGGLAGGSSYNEQFF.